The 10 T cell receptor beta chains below come from one sample, sequenced in a study of control samples from healthy donors and cancer patients. TCRdb keeps only in-frame clones here, not all; method: immunoSEQ multiplex PCR. This table has 75,000 to 90,000 clones, around 89% appearing once. The sequenced sample was blood. These receptors were collected from a man aged 50-60 years in good health.

The chain recombines TRBV11-3 with TRBJ2-2; a weak D match, TRBD1 (7 bases). Germline V gives CDR1 SGHNT, CDR2 YENEEA. The CDR3 is made up of 15 amino acids. Between the trimmed V and J ends, which lost 5 bases and 5 bases, there was a span of 15 bases. The CDR3 reads CASSPRTGGTGELFF. The DNA for the CDR3 is TGTGCCAGCAGCCCGCGGACAGGAGGGACCGGGGAGCTGTTTTTT.

V is TRBV4-1 and J is TRBJ1-2, with a tentative D call TRBD1 (6 bases). V was clipped by 1 base and J by 4 bases, with 19 bases between them. The germline gives CDR1 MGHRA, CDR2 YSYEKL. The CDR3 is 17 residues long. Here the CDR3 DNA reads TGCGCCAGCAGCCAAGGGGGGGGCCGGTTGGACCCCTATGGCTACACCTTC. Translated, it gives CASSQGGGRLDPYGYTF.

This chain's CDR3 is CASSLDPSYNEQFF. CDR3 DNA: TGTGCCAGCAGCTTGGATCCGAGCTACAATGAGCAGTTCTTC. The chain uses TRBV5-6 and TRBJ2-1; D is unclear. Trimming took off 0 bases at V and 3 bases at J, with 7 bases between the two ends. Germline values: CDR1 SGHDT, CDR2 YYEEEE. There are 14 residues in the CDR3.

This clone was recorded once. The chain employs TRBV6-4 and TRBJ2-2; 8 bases are a match to TRBD2. Germline CDR1 reads MRHNA; CDR2 reads SNTAGT. V lost 6 bases, J lost 6 bases, and 15 bases stayed unmatched. This CDR3 comprises 17 residues. CDR3 in amino acids: CASRATGSGGLAGELFF. The CDR3 nucleotides are TGTGCCAGCAGAGCTACCGGCAGCGGGGGTCTCGCCGGGGAGCTGTTTTTT.

This clone was seen just once. The CDR3 is CASSLDGGTTYEQYF. In DNA form, the CDR3 reads TGTGCCAGCAGCTTAGATGGGGGGACGACCTACGAGCAGTACTTC. This chain uses TRBV7-2 with TRBJ2-7; D possibly corresponds to TRBD2 (6 bases). The CDR3 loop spans 15 amino acids. CDR1 is SGHTA, CDR2 FQGNSA, per germline. With 1 base removed from V and 2 bases from J, the gap between germline ends came to 12 bases.

V gene TRBV6-2 or TRBV6-3 combines with J gene TRBJ2-7; 8 bases agree with TRBD2. With V trimmed by 3 bases and J by 2 bases, 15 bases remained unmatched. The CDR3 runs to 18 residues. The germline V gene has CDR1 MNHEY and CDR2 SVGEGT. The CDR3, as DNA: TGTGCCAGCAGTTATCGTCCTACTTCTCCGGGACTAGCCTACGAGCAGTACTTC. Translating it yields CASSYRPTSPGLAYEQYF.

The J gene is TRBJ2-3, the V gene TRBV7-9, with a weak D call TRBD2 (7 bases). The CDR3 covers 16 residues. The germline gives CDR1 SEHNR, CDR2 FQNEAQ (reference sequence). Trimming left V 2 bases short and J 2 bases short, with 14 bases between. DNA for the CDR3: TGTGCCAGCAGCTTAATGACCGGGGGGCACACAGATACGCAGTATTTT. As protein: CASSLMTGGHTDTQYF. The variable domain in full, with the rest retrieved from reference TRBV7-9 and TRBJ2-3, is DTGVSQNPRHKITKRGQNVTFRCDPISEHNRLYWYRQTLGQGPEFLTYFQNEAQLEKSRLLSDRFSAERPKGSFSTLEIQRTEQGDSAMYLCASSLMTGGHTDTQYFGPGTRLTVL.

J is TRBJ2-1 and V is TRBV12-3 or TRBV12-4; D tentatively reads TRBD1 or TRBD2 (5 bases each). CDR3 length: 11 amino acids. V lost 3 bases, J lost 11 bases, and 8 bases lay in between. Here the CDR3 reads CASSFRDQQFF. The CDR3 region has the DNA TGTGCCAGCAGTTTCCGGGACCAGCAGTTCTTC.

This rearrangement joins TRBV7-9 to TRBJ2-3; 9 bases match TRBD2. The CDR3 totals 13 residues. V lost 5 bases and J lost 6; bases outside the gene matches: 3. The germline V gene has CDR1 SEHNR and CDR2 FQNEAQ (reference sequence). This CDR3 reads CASSPAGGDTQYF. The CDR3 nucleotides are TGTGCCAGCAGCCCGGCGGGGGGGGATACGCAGTATTTT.

This rearrangement joins TRBV15 to TRBJ1-5; D not resolved. Per germline, CDR1 LNHNV and CDR2 YYDKDF (reference sequence). V was trimmed by 0 bases and J by 3 bases, leaving 9 bases between them. The CDR3 runs to 15 residues. The DNA of the CDR3 is TGTGCCACCAGCAGAGATATCGGATTCAATCAGCCCCAGCATTTT. Its translation is CATSRDIGFNQPQHF.